One sample yielded the 32 T cell receptor beta chains listed below, sequenced in a study of OX40 agonist ivuxolimab in advanced cancers. Using immunoSEQ multiplex PCR, the repertoire was profiled, and TCRdb retains in-frame clones only, with some absent. The sample yields 25,000 to 30,000 clones, around 84% seen once. Here the sequenced sample was CD4+ or CD8+ T cells sorted from blood, taken in a trial of the OX40 agonist ivuxolimab. These receptors originate from an adult with an advanced solid tumor such as melanoma, head and neck, liver or kidney cancer.

This sequence joins TRBV9 and TRBJ2-5; D not resolved. There are 14 residues in the CDR3. Trimming removed 4 bases at V and 5 bases at J, with 15 bases between. Germline V gives CDR1 SGDLS, CDR2 YYNGEE. CDR3 region: CASSPRTVSETQYF. The CDR3 DNA sequence: TGTGCCAGCAGCCCAAGAACAGTTTCGGAGACCCAGTACTTC.

V gene TRBV27 combines with J gene TRBJ2-1; D might be TRBD1 or TRBD2, each matching 6 bases. V shed 1 base and J shed 3 bases, with 16 bases lying between them. Per germline, CDR1 MNHEY and CDR2 SMNVEV (reference sequence). The CDR3 runs 17 residues. Written as DNA, the CDR3 is TGTGCCAGCAGTTTATGGGCAGGACAGACTAGCTACAATGAGCAGTTCTTC. It codes for CASSLWAGQTSYNEQFF.

In its sample, this clone was seen once. J is TRBJ2-3 and V is TRBV5-6, with a weak D call TRBD1 (6 bases). CDR3 length equals 16 residues. V lost 4 bases and J 4 bases, leaving 19 bases between the germline ends. Germline V lookup: CDR1 SGHDT, CDR2 YYEEEE. The CDR3 DNA reads as TGTGCCAGCAGCCAGGGGTTAGGGGGTAGCGCAGATACGCAGTATTTT. Protein sequence: CASSQGLGGSADTQYF.

As regards this clone: The sample carries other DNA sequences with the same CDR3. The genes are TRBV6-5 and TRBJ2-7, with unresolved D. The V and J ends lost 2 bases and 2 bases respectively, with 1 base between them. This CDR3 spans 11 amino acids. Looked up from germline, CDR1 is MNHEY and CDR2 is SVGAGI. The CDR3 is CASSYAYEQYF. As DNA, the CDR3 is TGTGCCAGCAGTTACGCCTACGAGCAGTACTTC.

This chain joins TRBV6-5 and TRBJ2-1; 12 bases are shared with TRBD2. Germline V gene sequence: CDR1 MNHEY, CDR2 SVGAGI. V lost 6 bases and J lost 7; bases outside the gene matches: 7. CDR3 length equals 15 residues. The DNA of the CDR3 is TGTGCCAGCAGCCGACTAGCGGGGGAACTTAATGAGCAGTTCTTC. It specifies CASSRLAGELNEQFF.

The chain carries TRBV9 and TRBJ2-5; 8 nucleotides match TRBD2. CDR1 is SGDLS, CDR2 YYNGEE, per germline. CDR3 length equals 16 residues. V trimming: 2 bases; J trimming: 5 bases; junction bases outside the gene matches: 11. CDR3 loop: CASSVGPGGAVETQYF. In DNA form, the CDR3 reads TGTGCCAGCAGCGTTGGTCCCGGGGGGGCCGTGGAGACCCAGTACTTC.

The J gene is TRBJ1-1, the V gene TRBV27; no clear D gene. Looked up from germline, CDR1 is MNHEY and CDR2 is SMNVEV (reference sequence). Trimming pared 2 bases from V and 4 bases from J, leaving 8 bases between. This CDR3 contains 13 residues. CDR3 sequence (DNA): TGTGCCAGCAGTTTAGGGGTTGGCACTGAAGCTTTCTTT. Its protein is CASSLGVGTEAFF.

V and J are TRBV9 and TRBJ2-1, with 7 nucleotides matching TRBD2. J lost 3 bases, V lost 0 bases, and 3 bases had no gene match. This CDR3 spans 15 amino acids. Germline assignment: CDR1 SGDLS and CDR2 YYNGEE. Written as DNA, the CDR3 is TGTGCCAGCAGCGTAGGCGGGAGCTTCTACAATGAGCAGTTCTTC. Protein product: CASSVGGSFYNEQFF.

The chain combines TRBV20-1 with TRBJ2-7; D is unclear. This CDR3 region has 9 residues. V lost 3 bases and J 3 bases, leaving 0 bases between the germline ends. Germline assignment: CDR1 DFQATT and CDR2 SNEGSKA (reference sequence). The CDR3 DNA reads as TGCAGTGCTAGCTACGAGCAGTACTTC. This gives the protein CSASYEQYF.

CDR3 region: CASSPYQGSNYGYTF. CDR3 DNA: TGTGCCAGCAGCCCCTATCAGGGGTCCAACTATGGCTACACCTTC. This rearrangement joins TRBV14 to TRBJ1-2; D possibly corresponds to TRBD1 (6 bases). Trimming stripped 4 bases from V and 2 bases from J, with 14 bases between. CDR3 length: 15 amino acids. Germline assignment: CDR1 SGHDN and CDR2 FVKESK.

This chain connects TRBV7-9 to TRBJ2-1; D is unclear. Germline CDR1 is SEHNR and CDR2 is FQNEAQ (reference sequence). The V gene lost 5 bases and the J gene lost 10 bases, with 6 bases spanning the gap. The length of the CDR3 is 10 residues. CDR3 DNA sequence: TGTGCCAGCAGCCGAATCGAGCAGTTCTTC. Its translation: CASSRIEQFF.

The rearrangement joins TRBV10-3 to TRBJ2-7; no clear D gene. The CDR3 has 15 amino acids. The germline CDR1 and CDR2 sequences are ENHRY and SYGVKD. The ends were cut back, 3 bases at V and 3 bases at J, with 15 bases in the middle. The CDR3 region is CAISESGQQYYEQYF. The CDR3 region has the DNA TGTGCCATCAGTGAATCTGGGCAGCAGTACTACGAGCAGTACTTC.

This clone appeared once. The rearrangement links TRBV4-1 to TRBJ1-4, with D perhaps matching TRBD1 (5 bases). Trimming left V 0 bases short and J 5 bases short, with 13 bases between. This CDR3 region has 16 residues. Germline V gene sequence: CDR1 MGHRA, CDR2 YSYEKL. The CDR3 reads CASSQDPGLRNEKLFF. CDR3 bases: TGCGCCAGCAGCCAAGATCCGGGACTACGGAATGAAAAACTGTTTTTT.

The chain carries TRBV6-6 and TRBJ2-7; D may match TRBD1 or TRBD2 (5 bases each). The length of the CDR3 is 14 residues. CDR1 and CDR2 (germline): MNHNY, SVGAGI (reference sequence). V was cut by 7 bases and J by 2 bases, with 15 bases left in between. The CDR3 region is CASTWDPGAYEQYF. CDR3 bases: TGTGCCAGCACCTGGGACCCCGGAGCCTACGAGCAGTACTTC.

The chain employs TRBV5-4 and TRBJ2-5; 11 bases map to TRBD2. With the DNA end fitting TRBJ2-7 better, the J assignment may be wrong. The CDR3 loop spans 14 amino acids. Germline V CDR1 and CDR2: SGHNT, YYREEE (reference sequence). This chain's CDR3 is CASSALAGAYEQYF. In nucleotides, the CDR3 is TGTGCCAGCAGCGCACTAGCGGGAGCATACGAGCAGTACTTC.

CDR3: CASSLPAGGYGYTF. The CDR3 nucleotides are TGTGCCAGCAGTTTACCCGCGGGAGGGTATGGCTACACCTTC. V usage is TRBV28 and J usage is TRBJ1-2; D is ambiguous. CDR1 MDHEN and CDR2 SYDVKM come from the germline V gene. This CDR3 is 14 amino acids long. Trimming took off 2 bases at V and 5 bases at J, with 12 bases between the two ends.

The chain has TRBV27 and TRBJ2-5; 8 positions agree with TRBD2. In germline, CDR1 is MNHEY, CDR2 SMNVEV (reference sequence). The CDR3 is made up of 15 amino acids. Unmatched junction bases numbered 6, after V lost 4 bases and J lost 2 bases. The CDR3 reads CASSSLSGGQETQYF. For the CDR3, the DNA is TGTGCCAGCAGTTCCTTATCGGGGGGGCAAGAGACCCAGTACTTC.

The chain links TRBV11-3 to TRBJ2-7, with TRBD1 matching 11 bases. The CDR3 covers 15 residues. J lost 2 bases, V lost 0 bases, and 0 bases had no gene match. CDR1 SGHNT and CDR2 YENEEA come from the germline V gene. CDR3: CASSLEGQGAYEQYF. DNA for the CDR3: TGTGCCAGCAGCTTAGAGGGACAGGGGGCCTACGAGCAGTACTTC.

The J gene is TRBJ2-3, the V gene TRBV27, with D uncertain. The CDR3 is made up of 13 amino acids. CDR1 MNHEY and CDR2 SMNVEV come from the germline V gene (reference sequence). V was shortened by 2 bases and J by 5 bases, with 8 bases between the two germline ends. For the CDR3, the DNA is TGTGCCAGCAGTTTAGGCTTGGGAGATACGCAGTATTTT. Protein product: CASSLGLGDTQYF.

This chain links TRBV7-9 with TRBJ2-2; the D gene could be TRBD1 or TRBD2 (7 bases each). The CDR3 is 16 residues long. The V and J ends lost 5 bases and 2 bases respectively, with 15 bases between them. Germline CDR1 and CDR2: SEHNR and FQNEAQ (reference sequence). CDR3 nucleotides: TGTGCCAGCAGCCCGCCAGGGGGGGGTAACACCGGGGAGCTGTTTTTT. Translated: CASSPPGGGNTGELFF. The full variable domain, with the rest looked up from reference TRBV7-9 and TRBJ2-2, is DTGVSQNPRHKITKRGQNVTFRCDPISEHNRLYWYRQTLGQGPEFLTYFQNEAQLEKSRLLSDRFSAERPKGSFSTLEIQRTEQGDSAMYLCASSPPGGGNTGELFFGEGSRLTVL.

In its sample, this clone was seen a few times. The V and J genes are TRBV20-1 and TRBJ1-1; no firm D call. The V gene's germline CDR1 is DFQATT and CDR2 SNEGSKA (reference sequence). The ends were cut back, 3 bases at V and 7 bases at J, with 9 bases in the middle. This CDR3 has 11 residues. In DNA, the CDR3 is TGCAGTGCTAGGCGGGTCGTTGAAGCTTTCTTT. This encodes CSARRVVEAFF.

V gene TRBV7-2 combines with J gene TRBJ2-1; D may be TRBD2 (6 bases). The CDR3 is 14 amino acids. The germline V gene encodes CDR1 SGHTA and CDR2 FQGNSA. V lost 1 base to trimming and J lost 3 bases, with 7 bases between them. The CDR3 loop is CASSLGGLYNEQFF. CDR3 sequence (DNA): TGTGCCAGCAGCTTAGGGGGACTCTACAATGAGCAGTTCTTC. The full variable domain, its missing parts supplied by reference TRBV7-2 and TRBJ2-1, is GAGVSQSPSNKVTEKGKDVELRCDPISGHTALYWYRQSLGQGLEFLIYFQGNSAPDKSGLPSDRFSAERTGGSVSTLTIQRTQQEDSAVYLCASSLGGLYNEQFFGPGTRLTVL.

Concerning this clone itself: With a much larger clone just one base away, this may be a read error. The sample holds other DNA sequences that translate to the same CDR3. V and J are TRBV5-1 and TRBJ1-1; a weak D match, TRBD1 (5 bases). The CDR3 extends over 13 amino acids. V was pared by 1 base and J by 8 bases, with 12 bases between. Per the germline V gene, CDR1 is SGHRS and CDR2 is YFSETQ. The CDR3 sequence: CASSLIRWDEAFF. Written as DNA, the CDR3 is TGCGCCAGCAGCTTGATCCGGTGGGACGAAGCTTTCTTT. The full variable domain, with the rest looked up from reference TRBV5-1 and TRBJ1-1, is KAGVTQTPRYLIKTRGQQVTLSCSPISGHRSVSWYQQTPGQGLQFLFEYFSETQRNKGNFPGRFSGRQFSNSRSEMNVSTLELGDSALYLCASSLIRWDEAFFGQGTRLTVV.

The chain employs TRBV4-2 and TRBJ1-6; a weak D match, TRBD1 (6 bases). This CDR3 is 17 amino acids long. Per the germline V gene, CDR1 is LGHNA and CDR2 is YNFKEQ. V lost 4 bases and J lost 9, with 22 bases in between. For the CDR3, the DNA is TGTGCCAGCAGCCCAATATATGAGGGGGAAGGGGGTTCACCCCTCCACTTT. Translating gives CASSPIYEGEGGSPLHF.

V and J are TRBV4-1 and TRBJ2-1; D call uncertain. CDR1 and CDR2 (germline): MGHRA, YSYEKL. The CDR3 is 14 residues long. V was shortened by 0 bases and J by 7 bases, with 10 bases between the two germline ends. The CDR3 bases are TGCGCCAGCAGCCAAGATCCCATAGGTAATGAGCAGTTCTTC. It codes for CASSQDPIGNEQFF.

V is TRBV11-2 and J is TRBJ2-7; D is unresolved. The V end was cut by 5 bases, the J end by 2 bases, with 4 bases between. In germline, CDR1 is SGHAT, CDR2 FQNNGV. CDR3 length equals 11 residues. Here the CDR3 reads CASSLAYEQYF. CDR3 bases: TGTGCCAGCAGCCTGGCCTACGAGCAGTACTTC.

This chain joins TRBV7-9 and TRBJ2-7; 8 bases agree with TRBD2. J was trimmed by 1 base and V by 5 bases; bases with no gene match: 1. Germline lookup yields CDR1 SEHNR and CDR2 FQNEAQ (reference sequence). The CDR3 contains 13 residues. The CDR3 bases are TGTGCCAGCAGCCCGGGGGGGTCCTACGAGCAGTACTTC. Its translation is CASSPGGSYEQYF.

The gene calls are TRBV4-2 and TRBJ2-1; D is undetermined. The CDR3 runs to 16 residues. The germline V gene encodes CDR1 LGHNA and CDR2 YNFKEQ. Trimming left V 5 bases short and J 6 bases short, with 20 bases between. The DNA for the CDR3 is TGTGCCAGCAGCTCGTCGATAGTCTCTTACCCCAATGAGCAGTTCTTC. This translates into CASSSSIVSYPNEQFF.

The chain couples TRBV9 to TRBJ2-2; no clear D. V was shortened by 3 bases and J by 6 bases, with 6 bases between the two germline ends. The length of the CDR3 is 12 residues. Germline V lookup: CDR1 SGDLS, CDR2 YYNGEE. CDR3 residues: CASSAGSGELFF. For the CDR3, the DNA is TGTGCCAGCAGCGCCGGGTCCGGGGAGCTGTTTTTT.

This rearrangement joins TRBV6-5 to TRBJ1-1; the D gene is possibly TRBD1 (6 bases). Germline V gene data show CDR1 as MNHEY and CDR2 as SVGAGI. V was cut by 0 bases and J by 4 bases, with 9 bases left in between. The CDR3 spans 14 residues. In nucleotides, the CDR3 is TGTGCCAGCAGTTACTCCCTAGGGGGCACTGAAGCTTTCTTT. Its protein is CASSYSLGGTEAFF.

The V gene is TRBV4-3, the J gene TRBJ2-7; D perhaps matches TRBD1 (7 bases). The CDR3 contains 15 residues. Trimming cost V 0 bases and J 3 bases, with 12 bases left between them. Germline V gene data show CDR1 as LGHNA and CDR2 as YSLEER. CDR3 sequence: CASSQDRGDSYEQYF. CDR3 DNA sequence: TGCGCCAGCAGCCAAGATAGGGGGGACAGCTACGAGCAGTACTTC.

The rearrangement uses TRBV29-1 and TRBJ2-3; a weak D match, TRBD2 (7 bases). The CDR3 has 17 amino acids. V dropped 7 bases and J dropped 1 base, with 24 bases sitting between them. Germline lookup yields CDR1 SQVTM and CDR2 ANQGSEA. CDR3 sequence: CSGTGFDFRGGTDTQYF. CDR3 sequence (DNA): TGCAGCGGTACAGGGTTCGATTTTCGGGGGGGCACAGATACGCAGTATTTT.